The next 20 T cell receptor beta chains were all read from a single sample in a study of T cell repertoires in cytomegalovirus infection. TCRdb used MiXCR to reprocess the reads, holding one entry per CDR3 protein. The sample lists 380,000 or so distinct CDR3 sequences, just under 35% occurring once. No antigens are known for them. Here the sequenced sample was cultured PBMCs, taken from culture after CMV antigen stimulation. The source of these receptors is a human donor in good health (CMV status not recorded). Some clones in this sample may be carry-over from other donors' samples.

The genes are TRBV20-1 and TRBJ2-6, with D hard to call. Germline V gene lookup returns CDR1 DFQATT and CDR2 SNEGSKA (reference sequence). Trimming shortened V by 5 bases and J by 0 bases, and 14 bases separated the two germline ends. CDR3 length: 16 residues. Here the CDR3 DNA reads TGCAGTGCTGTGCGGATCCCCCTCTCTGGGGCCAACGTCCTGACTTTC. Amino acids: CSAVRIPLSGANVLTF.

The chain joins TRBV11-2 to TRBJ2-3; the D gene is possibly TRBD1 (7 bases). The germline CDR1 and CDR2 sequences are SGHAT and FQNNGV. CDR3 length equals 16 residues. The germline V and J ends were trimmed by 4 bases and 0 bases, with 14 bases remaining between them. CDR3 in amino acids: CASSWAQGTSTDTQYF. DNA for the CDR3: TGTGCCAGCAGCTGGGCACAGGGGACTAGCACAGATACGCAGTATTTT. Full variable domain (remainder filled in from reference TRBV11-2 and TRBJ2-3): EAGVAQSPRYKIIEKRQSVAFWCNPISGHATLYWYQQILGQGPKLLIQFQNNGVVDDSQLPKDRFSAERLKGVDSTLKIQPAKLEDSAVYLCASSWAQGTSTDTQYFGPGTRLTVL.

This clonotype was observed at least ten times. The genes are TRBV12-3 or TRBV12-4 and TRBJ1-2; no definite D call. There are 13 residues in the CDR3. V lost 2 bases and J 3 bases, leaving 7 bases between the germline ends. The CDR3 region is CASSLPGYYGYTF. The CDR3 DNA reads TGTGCCAGCAGTTTACCGGGGTACTATGGCTACACCTTC.

The chain recombines TRBV7-2 with TRBJ2-1, with 11 bases identical to TRBD2. From germline, CDR1 is SGHTA and CDR2 FQGNSA. The CDR3 is 17 residues long. V lost 2 bases to trimming and J lost 5 bases; unmatched junction nucleotides: 8. The CDR3 DNA is TGTGCCAGCAGCTTATCGACCGGGACTAGCGGAAACAATGAGCAGTTCTTC. It yields the protein CASSLSTGTSGNNEQFF.

This clonotype was detected only a few times. The chain recombines TRBV28 with TRBJ2-3, with D tentatively TRBD2 (5 bases). CDR1 and CDR2 (germline): MDHEN, SYDVKM. The CDR3 is made up of 14 amino acids. V was trimmed by 3 bases and J by 4 bases, leaving 11 bases between them. The CDR3 protein is CASSFALAPDTQYF. The CDR3 DNA is TGTGCCAGCAGTTTTGCGCTAGCACCAGATACGCAGTATTTT.

In its sample, this clonotype was seen many times. The chain combines TRBV7-2 with TRBJ2-1, with D tentatively TRBD2 (5 bases). CDR1 and CDR2 (germline): SGHTA, FQGNSA. V was cut by 5 bases and J by 12 bases, with 17 bases left in between. CDR3 size: 13 residues. The CDR3 here is CASSRVGSEGQFF. CDR3 in DNA: TGTGCCAGCAGCCGAGTCGGTTCTGAGGGGCAGTTCTTC.

The rearrangement links TRBV28 to TRBJ2-7, with D perhaps TRBD2 (6 bases). V lost 3 bases and J lost 6, with 30 bases in between. This CDR3 contains 19 residues. Germline CDR1 reads MDHEN; CDR2 reads SYDVKM. CDR3: CASSLAQGAKAGEYPEQYF. CDR3 nucleotides: TGTGCCAGCAGTTTGGCGCAAGGGGCAAAAGCGGGCGAGTATCCCGAGCAGTACTTC.

The chain combines TRBV7-2 with TRBJ2-7; D is perhaps TRBD1 (5 bases). There are 13 residues in the CDR3. Germline V lookup: CDR1 SGHTA, CDR2 FQGNSA. With 5 bases removed from V and 4 bases from J, the gap between germline ends came to 12 bases. The CDR3 reads CASSADSEYEQYV. CDR3 coding DNA: TGTGCCAGCAGCGCCGACAGCGAATACGAGCAGTACGTC.

The chain links TRBV28 to TRBJ1-4; tentatively, D is TRBD1 (6 bases). The CDR3 covers 15 residues. In germline, CDR1 is MDHEN, CDR2 SYDVKM. Trimming pared 1 base from V and 9 bases from J, leaving 15 bases between. This chain's CDR3 is CASSLSLQGLQKLFF. The DNA for the CDR3 is TGTGCCAGCAGTTTATCTTTACAGGGCCTTCAAAAACTGTTTTTT.

This chain joins TRBV7-3 and TRBJ2-1; 9 bases are shared with TRBD1. This CDR3 comprises 16 residues. CDR1 is SGHTA, CDR2 FQGTGA, per germline. The V segment lost 1 base and the J segment 5 bases; nucleotides outside the gene matches: 6. The CDR3 loop is CASSLIAGTGNNEQFF. Written as DNA, the CDR3 is TGTGCCAGCAGCTTAATTGCCGGGACAGGGAACAATGAGCAGTTCTTC.

This clonotype showed up just a few times. The rearrangement joins TRBV28 to TRBJ2-3; D gene ambiguous. Germline V gene sequence: CDR1 MDHEN, CDR2 SYDVKM. Trimming pared 5 bases from V and 4 bases from J, leaving 7 bases between. There are 12 residues in the CDR3. The CDR3 nucleotides read TGTGCCAGCAGTCCTAGTTCAGATACGCAGTATTTT. It translates to CASSPSSDTQYF.

In this sample, this clonotype turned up a few times. The genes are TRBV7-2 and TRBJ2-1; 9 nucleotides line up with TRBD2. This CDR3 is built from 15 residues. Germline V gene data show CDR1 as SGHTA and CDR2 as FQGNSA. Unmatched junction bases numbered 8, after V lost 2 bases and J lost 9 bases. CDR3 amino acids: CASSLNPSGVLEQFF. The CDR3 region has the DNA TGTGCCAGCAGCTTAAATCCTAGCGGGGTGCTTGAGCAGTTCTTC.

The V call is TRBV10-3, the J call TRBJ2-2; no reliable D call. Trimming took 6 bases from V and 4 from J, leaving 21 bases between them. The germline V gene has CDR1 ENHRY and CDR2 SYGVKD. CDR3 length: 17 amino acids. CDR3 nucleotides: TGTGCCATCAGCGCCACTCGCCTCGTACTCGCCACCGGGGAGCTGTTTTTT. Translated: CAISATRLVLATGELFF.

This clonotype was seen at least ten times. The chain recombines TRBV7-2 with TRBJ2-3; 7 positions match TRBD2. The junction had 7 bases not matched to a gene; V was cut back by 0 bases and J by 4 bases. The CDR3 runs to 16 residues. Germline assignment: CDR1 SGHTA and CDR2 FQGNSA. CDR3: CASSLAYRGGADTQYF. The CDR3 region has the DNA TGTGCCAGCAGCTTAGCGTACCGGGGAGGGGCAGATACGCAGTATTTT.

The chain uses TRBV6-2 or TRBV6-3 and TRBJ2-7, with no clear D. Between the trimmed V and J ends, which lost 6 bases and 4 bases, there was a span of 10 bases. The germline V gene has CDR1 MNHEY and CDR2 SVGEGT. The CDR3 loop spans 12 amino acids. This CDR3 is CASSSPLYEQYV. The CDR3 bases are TGTGCCAGCAGCTCCCCTTTATACGAGCAGTACGTC.

The J gene is TRBJ2-5, the V gene TRBV7-2; the match to TRBD1 covers 8 bases. Germline trimming cut 4 bases from V and 1 base from J; bases unmatched to any gene: 5. Germline assignment: CDR1 SGHTA and CDR2 FQGNSA. The CDR3 runs 15 residues. CDR3 DNA: TGTGCCAGCAGCTCGGGACAGGTACCCCAAGAGACCCAGTACTTC. Its translation is CASSSGQVPQETQYF.

The chain carries TRBV11-3 and TRBJ1-4; TRBD1 is a possible D gene (6 bases). The ends were cut back, 4 bases at V and 7 bases at J, with 16 bases in the middle. Germline CDR1 and CDR2: SGHNT and YENEEA. The CDR3 has 15 amino acids. The CDR3 bases are TGTGCCAGCAGCTCCTCTTCCAGGGGTGGTGAAAAACTGTTTTTT. Its translation: CASSSSSRGGEKLFF.

Only a few counts were recorded for this clonotype. V usage is TRBV30 and J usage is TRBJ1-1; D is unresolved. From germline, CDR1 is GTSNPN and CDR2 SVGIG (reference sequence). The V gene lost 0 bases and the J gene lost 2 bases, with 1 base spanning the gap. The CDR3 sequence is 11 residues long. The CDR3 here is CAWSVNTEAFF. CDR3 nucleotide sequence: TGTGCCTGGAGTGTTAACACTGAAGCTTTCTTT.

The chain carries TRBV4-3 and TRBJ2-5, with a tentative D call TRBD2 (6 bases). CDR1 is LGHNA, CDR2 YSLEER, per germline. V was shortened by 0 bases and J by 3 bases, with 14 bases between the two germline ends. CDR3 size: 16 residues. CDR3 bases: TGCGCCAGCAGCCAAGATTATTTGCGGGGAGAAGAGACCCAGTACTTC. Translating gives CASSQDYLRGEETQYF.

The chain employs TRBV7-2 and TRBJ2-5; the D gene is possibly TRBD1 (6 bases). The V and J ends lost 4 bases and 2 bases respectively, with 11 bases between them. The length of the CDR3 is 14 residues. Germline V CDR1 and CDR2: SGHTA, FQGNSA. CDR3 in amino acids: CASSSGVGQETQYF. DNA of the CDR3: TGTGCCAGCAGCTCAGGGGTTGGGCAAGAGACCCAGTACTTC.